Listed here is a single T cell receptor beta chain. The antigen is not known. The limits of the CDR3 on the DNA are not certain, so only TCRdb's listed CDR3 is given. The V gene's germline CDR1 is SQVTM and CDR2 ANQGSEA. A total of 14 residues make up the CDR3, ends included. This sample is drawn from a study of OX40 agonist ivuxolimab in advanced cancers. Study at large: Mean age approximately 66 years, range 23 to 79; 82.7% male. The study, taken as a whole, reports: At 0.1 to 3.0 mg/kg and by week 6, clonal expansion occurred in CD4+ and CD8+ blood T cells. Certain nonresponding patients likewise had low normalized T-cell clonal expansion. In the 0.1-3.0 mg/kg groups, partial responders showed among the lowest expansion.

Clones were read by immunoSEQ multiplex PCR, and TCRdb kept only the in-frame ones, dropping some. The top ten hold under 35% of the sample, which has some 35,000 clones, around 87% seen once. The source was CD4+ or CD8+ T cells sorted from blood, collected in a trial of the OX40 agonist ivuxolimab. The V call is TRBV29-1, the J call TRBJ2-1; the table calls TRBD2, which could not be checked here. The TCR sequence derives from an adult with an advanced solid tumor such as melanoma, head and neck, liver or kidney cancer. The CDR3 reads CSVGPGGPYNEQFF.